This TCR beta chain was profiled in a study of blood T cells in healthy people across ages. Study outcomes and limitations: Researchers said unsorted PBMCs prevented a conclusive naive versus antigen-experienced comparison.

A second PCR, run for about 7 to 11 cycles, used a sample-barcoded 5' primer plus a J-beta primer mix. TCRdb fed the 5' RACE reads into MiXCR, producing one record per CDR3 protein. The repertoire includes 1.6 million or so distinct CDR3 sequences, 30% to 40% of them detected once, and roughly 12% sits in the top ten. On this clonotype itself: Its antigen is currently unknown.

The receptor comes from a woman aged 25-40 years in good health. Material: blood.

Here the CDR3 reads CASSVGQGHEQYF. CDR3 nucleotide sequence: TGTGCCAGCAGCGTCGGACAGGGGCACGAGCAGTACTTC. The rearrangement joins TRBV9 to TRBJ2-7; TRBD1 agrees at 9 bases. J gave up 5 bases and V 2 bases, and 2 bases lay outside the gene matches. The CDR3 loop spans 13 amino acids. CDR1 is SGDLS, CDR2 YYNGEE, per germline.